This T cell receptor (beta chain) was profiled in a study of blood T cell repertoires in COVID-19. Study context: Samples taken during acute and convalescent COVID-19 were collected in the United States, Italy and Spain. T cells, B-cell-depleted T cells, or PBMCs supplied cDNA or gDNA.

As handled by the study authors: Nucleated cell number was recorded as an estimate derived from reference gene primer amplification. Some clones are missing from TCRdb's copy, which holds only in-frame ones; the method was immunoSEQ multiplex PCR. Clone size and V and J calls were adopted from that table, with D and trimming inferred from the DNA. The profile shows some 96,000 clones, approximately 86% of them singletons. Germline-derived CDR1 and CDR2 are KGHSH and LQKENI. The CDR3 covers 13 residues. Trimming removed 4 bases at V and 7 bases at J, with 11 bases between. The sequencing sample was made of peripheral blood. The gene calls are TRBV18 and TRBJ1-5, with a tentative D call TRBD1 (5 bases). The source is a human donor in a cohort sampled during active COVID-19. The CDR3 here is CASSLGAQQPQHF. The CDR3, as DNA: TGTGCCAGCTCACTAGGGGCCCAACAGCCCCAGCATTTT.